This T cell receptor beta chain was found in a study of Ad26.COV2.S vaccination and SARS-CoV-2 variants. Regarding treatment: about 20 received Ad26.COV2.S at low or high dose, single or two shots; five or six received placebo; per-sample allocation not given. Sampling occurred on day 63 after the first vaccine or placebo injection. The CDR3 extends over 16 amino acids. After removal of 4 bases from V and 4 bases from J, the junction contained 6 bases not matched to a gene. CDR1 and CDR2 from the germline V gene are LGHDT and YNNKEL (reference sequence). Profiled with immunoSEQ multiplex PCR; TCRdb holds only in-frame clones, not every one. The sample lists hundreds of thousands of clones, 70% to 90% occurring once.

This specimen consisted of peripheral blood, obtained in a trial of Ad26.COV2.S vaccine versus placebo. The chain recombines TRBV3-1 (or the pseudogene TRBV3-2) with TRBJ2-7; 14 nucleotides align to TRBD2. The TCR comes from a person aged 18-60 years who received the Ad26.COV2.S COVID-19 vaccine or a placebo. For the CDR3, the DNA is TGTGCCAGCAGCCCCGGCGGGACTAGCGGGAGTTACGAGCAGTACTTC. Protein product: CASSPGGTSGSYEQYF.